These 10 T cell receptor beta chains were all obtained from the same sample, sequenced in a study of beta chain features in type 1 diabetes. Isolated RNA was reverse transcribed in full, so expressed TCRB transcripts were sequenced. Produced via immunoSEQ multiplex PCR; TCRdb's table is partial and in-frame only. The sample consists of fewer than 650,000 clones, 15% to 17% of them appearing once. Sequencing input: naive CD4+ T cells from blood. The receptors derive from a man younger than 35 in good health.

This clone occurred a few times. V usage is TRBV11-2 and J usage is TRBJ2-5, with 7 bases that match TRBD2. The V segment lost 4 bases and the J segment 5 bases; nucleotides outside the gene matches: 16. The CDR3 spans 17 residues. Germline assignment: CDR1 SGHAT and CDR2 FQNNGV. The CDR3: CASSWGGGAPTPETQYF. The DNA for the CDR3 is TGTGCCAGCAGCTGGGGCGGGGGTGCCCCCACTCCGGAGACCCAGTACTTC.

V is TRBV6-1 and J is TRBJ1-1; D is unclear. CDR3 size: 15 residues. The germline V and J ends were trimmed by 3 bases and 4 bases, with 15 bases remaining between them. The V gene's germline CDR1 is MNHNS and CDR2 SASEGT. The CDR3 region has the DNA TGTGCCAGCAGTGACCATCGTGTCTATCTCACTGAAGCTTTCTTT. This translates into CASSDHRVYLTEAFF.

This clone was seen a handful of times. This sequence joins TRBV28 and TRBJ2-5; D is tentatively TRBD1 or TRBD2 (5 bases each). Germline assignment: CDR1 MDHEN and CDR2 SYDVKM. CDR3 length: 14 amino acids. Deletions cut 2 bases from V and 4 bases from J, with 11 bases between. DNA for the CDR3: TGTGCCAGCAGTTTAGGGGGAAGGCGAGAGACCCAGTACTTC. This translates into CASSLGGRRETQYF.

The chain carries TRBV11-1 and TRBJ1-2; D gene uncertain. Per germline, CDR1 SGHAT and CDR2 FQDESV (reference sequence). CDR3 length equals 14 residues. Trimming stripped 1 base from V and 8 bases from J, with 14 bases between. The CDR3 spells CASSLDSPVGGYTF. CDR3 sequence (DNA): TGTGCCAGCAGCTTAGACAGCCCCGTGGGGGGCTACACCTTC.

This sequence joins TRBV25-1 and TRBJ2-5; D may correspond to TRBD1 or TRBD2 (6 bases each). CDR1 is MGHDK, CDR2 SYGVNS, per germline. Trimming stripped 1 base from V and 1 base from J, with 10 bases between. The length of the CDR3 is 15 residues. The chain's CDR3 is CASSEFRGGQETQYF. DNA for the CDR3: TGTGCCAGCAGTGAATTCAGGGGAGGCCAAGAGACCCAGTACTTC.

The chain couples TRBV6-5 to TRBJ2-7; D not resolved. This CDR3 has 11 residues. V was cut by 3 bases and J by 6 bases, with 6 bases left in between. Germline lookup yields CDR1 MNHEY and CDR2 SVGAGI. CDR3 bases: TGTGCCAGCAGTTATAAAGGCGAGCAGTACTTC. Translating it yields CASSYKGEQYF.

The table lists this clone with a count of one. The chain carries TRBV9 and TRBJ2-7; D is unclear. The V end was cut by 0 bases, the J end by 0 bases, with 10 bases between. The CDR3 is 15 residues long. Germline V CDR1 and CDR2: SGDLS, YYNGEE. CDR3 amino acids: CASSVGARSSYEQYF. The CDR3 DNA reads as TGTGCCAGCAGCGTAGGTGCGCGGAGCTCCTACGAGCAGTACTTC.

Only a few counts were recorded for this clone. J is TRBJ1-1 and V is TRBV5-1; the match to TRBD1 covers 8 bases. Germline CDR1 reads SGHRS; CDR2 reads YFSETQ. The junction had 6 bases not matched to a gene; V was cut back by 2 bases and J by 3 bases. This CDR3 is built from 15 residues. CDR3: CASSFEDRDHTEAFF. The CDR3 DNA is TGCGCCAGCAGCTTCGAGGACAGGGACCACACTGAAGCTTTCTTT.

CDR3 DNA: TGTGCCAGCAACACCGGACAGGGGTTCACCTATGGCTACACCTTC. Translated: CASNTGQGFTYGYTF. The V and J genes are TRBV7-2 and TRBJ1-2, with 9 nucleotides matching TRBD1. Unmatched junction bases numbered 10, after V lost 7 bases and J lost 4 bases. Looked up from germline, CDR1 is SGHTA and CDR2 is FQGNSA. The CDR3 covers 15 residues.

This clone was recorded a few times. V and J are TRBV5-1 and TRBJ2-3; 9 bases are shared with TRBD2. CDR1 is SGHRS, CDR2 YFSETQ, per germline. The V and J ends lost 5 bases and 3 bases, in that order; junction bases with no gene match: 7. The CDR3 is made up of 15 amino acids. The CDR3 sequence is CASSFRGGETDTQYF. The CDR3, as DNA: TGCGCCAGCAGTTTCCGCGGGGGGGAAACAGATACGCAGTATTTT.